This T cell receptor beta chain was obtained from a study of blood T cell repertoires in COVID-19. About the study: T cells, B-cell-depleted T cells, or PBMCs provided the cDNA or gDNA that served as material.

The germline CDR1 and CDR2 sequences are MGHDK and SYGVNS. This CDR3 comprises 13 residues. V lost 5 bases and J lost 8, with 13 bases in between. Profiling relied on immunoSEQ multiplex PCR, and the TCRdb table lists in-frame clones only, not all of them. Found here are about 420,000 clones, over 85% of them singletons; the top ten hold less than 0.95%. This clone was seen just once. V is TRBV25-1 and J is TRBJ2-1, with D perhaps matching TRBD2 (5 bases). This receptor was identified in a man aged 18 to 29 with COVID-19, enrolled during active disease. The sequenced material came from peripheral blood. CDR3: CASSSPAGYEQFF. The CDR3 DNA sequence: TGTGCCAGCAGTTCCCCCGCGGGCTATGAGCAGTTCTTC.